This paragraph reports one T cell receptor (beta chain). Its specificity is unknown. Germline-derived CDR1 and CDR2 are SGHNT and YENEEA. With V trimmed by 5 bases and J by 5 bases, 5 bases remained unmatched. The length of the CDR3 is 14 residues. The entry originates in a study of cytomegalovirus exposure and HLA in healthy donors. About the research overall: Findings of an earlier analysis included 90 million to 120 million unique TCR beta sequences from some 200 million T cells.

PCR amplification relied on 60 Vbeta primers (plus 13 Jbeta primers). Some clones are missing from TCRdb's copy, which holds only in-frame ones; the method was immunoSEQ multiplex PCR. The data hold around 92,000 clones, with about 83% observed a single time. Study-wide findings and caveats: In a later analysis, HLA-C alleles had the fewest associated TCRs, DRB1 alleles the most. It was confirmed in vitro that a few of the CMV-associated chains were specific for CMV antigens. Researchers reported from a later analysis that most CMV-associated TCR beta chains appeared HLA-restricted.

This clonotype was obtained from a man in his fifties or sixties in good health and CMV-seropositive. The source material was PBMCs. V gene TRBV11-3 combines with J gene TRBJ1-1; 10 nucleotides line up with TRBD1. CDR3 protein: CASSQTGGLTEAFF. CDR3 nucleotides: TGTGCCAGCAGCCAGACAGGGGGCTTAACTGAAGCTTTCTTT. Full variable domain (rest looked up from reference TRBV11-3 and TRBJ1-1): EAGVVQSPRYKIIEKKQPVAFWCNPISGHNTLYWYLQNLGQGPELLIRYENEEAVDDSQLPKDRFSAERLKGVDSTLKIQPAELGDSAVYLCASSQTGGLTEAFFGQGTRLTVV.